Listed here is a single T cell receptor beta chain. Its target is not known. The record originates from a study of cytomegalovirus exposure and HLA in healthy donors. Study conclusions and caveats: Follow-up analysis seemed to connect common viral pathogens with several of the most significant clusters identified.

Germline V gene data show CDR1 as SGHRS and CDR2 as YFSETQ. The CDR3 is 13 residues long. The J segment lost 6 bases and the V segment lost 4 bases, leaving 5 bases of the junction unmatched. This PCR relied on a set of 60 Vbeta primers and 13 Jbeta primers. Assay used: immunoSEQ multiplex PCR; TCRdb lists only in-frame clones, some missing. The table records 150,000 to 200,000 clones, roughly 87% of them present only once. The source is a girl less than two years old in good health and CMV-seronegative. The chain has TRBV5-1 and TRBJ2-7, with 9 bases that match TRBD1. Sequences were obtained from PBMCs. The CDR3 DNA follows: TGCGCCAGCAGCCCGGGACAGGGAAGCGAGCAGTACTTC. This gives the protein CASSPGQGSEQYF.